These 10 T cell receptor beta chains were sequenced from one sample in a study of shared clonotypes between healthy human individuals. The data were produced by immunoSEQ multiplex PCR, yet TCRdb's version contains in-frame clones alone and is incomplete. The sample has about 2 million clones; roughly 94% are singletons. Only CD45RO-negative cells positively selected for CCR7 counted as naive CD8 cells, so terminally differentiated effector memory CD45RA+ cells were excluded. Specimen: naive CD8+ T cells sorted from blood. The receptors here all came from a young man in good health.

This clone is a singleton in its sample. V is TRBV5-4 and J is TRBJ2-7, with 10 bases aligning to TRBD2. With 1 base clipped from V and 4 bases from J, the junction kept 5 bases outside the gene matches. Per germline, CDR1 SGHNT and CDR2 YYREEE (reference sequence). The CDR3 spans 15 residues. The CDR3, as DNA: TGTGCCAGCAGCTTGCTTCCTAGCGGGGGATACGAGCAGTACTTC. Its translation is CASSLLPSGGYEQYF.

This sequence joins TRBV4-1 and TRBJ2-2; D is perhaps TRBD1 (7 bases). CDR1 and CDR2 from the germline V gene are MGHRA and YSYEKL. Trimming took off 5 bases at V and 5 bases at J, with 18 bases between the two ends. CDR3 size: 16 residues. As DNA, the CDR3 is TGCGCCAGCAGCTTTCAGGAGGGGGCAGGGACCGGGGAGCTGTTTTTT. Translating it yields CASSFQEGAGTGELFF.

Here the CDR3 DNA reads TGTGCCAGCAGCTCCTGGGACATCTATAGCAATCAGCCCCAGCATTTT. It specifies CASSSWDIYSNQPQHF. This chain connects TRBV5-8 to TRBJ1-5; D is perhaps TRBD1 (6 bases). The V end was cut by 3 bases, the J end by 0 bases, with 13 bases between. CDR3 length equals 16 residues. Germline values: CDR1 SGHTS, CDR2 YDEGEE.

This clone was detected a few times. Within the sample, other DNA sequences also encode this same CDR3. This chain connects TRBV7-9 to TRBJ2-7; D not certain. In germline, CDR1 is SEHNR, CDR2 FQNEAQ (reference sequence). V was trimmed by 5 bases and J by 3 bases, leaving 5 bases between them. This CDR3 comprises 11 residues. CDR3 DNA sequence: TGTGCCAGCAGCCTAAACTACGAGCAGTACTTC. As protein: CASSLNYEQYF.

The chain links TRBV5-6 to TRBJ2-1; 8 nucleotides agree with TRBD2. The CDR3 loop spans 15 amino acids. V trimming: 3 bases; J trimming: 8 bases; junction bases outside the gene matches: 10. Germline CDR1 SGHDT, CDR2 YYEEEE. As DNA, the CDR3 is TGTGCCAGCAGCTGGGCGCGGGGGGAGTCAGATGAGCAGTTCTTC. Encoded protein: CASSWARGESDEQFF.

This clone occurred a few times. The chain combines TRBV6-5 with TRBJ1-1; D is perhaps TRBD1 (6 bases). Germline loops: CDR1 MNHEY, CDR2 SVGAGI. V was pared by 9 bases and J by 4 bases, with 15 bases between. The CDR3 spans 13 residues. The CDR3 loop is CASGITGSTEAFF. The CDR3 nucleotides read TGTGCCAGTGGAATAACAGGGAGCACTGAAGCTTTCTTT.

The chain links TRBV15 to TRBJ1-6; a possible D gene is TRBD1 (5 bases). Germline V gene data show CDR1 as LNHNV and CDR2 as YYDKDF (reference sequence). V lost 0 bases, J lost 13 bases, and 13 bases lay in between. The CDR3 has 14 amino acids. CDR3 in amino acids: CATSRDLGTFPLHF. The CDR3 DNA reads as TGTGCCACCAGCAGAGATCTGGGGACTTTTCCCCTCCACTTT.

This rearrangement joins TRBV27 to TRBJ2-5, with TRBD1 as a possible D gene (6 bases). Germline V CDR1 and CDR2: MNHEY, SMNVEV (reference sequence). V lost 4 bases to trimming and J lost 4 bases, with 13 bases between them. This CDR3 is built from 14 residues. This CDR3 is CASSYTGLGETQYF. The CDR3 bases are TGTGCCAGCAGTTACACAGGGTTAGGAGAGACCCAGTACTTC.

This clone appeared a few times. The sample contains more than one DNA sequence encoding this CDR3. The chain recombines TRBV6-5 with TRBJ1-5; tentatively, D is TRBD1 (5 bases). With 2 bases removed from V and 6 bases from J, the gap between germline ends came to 8 bases. Germline CDR1 MNHEY, CDR2 SVGAGI. The CDR3 is 13 amino acids. The DNA for the CDR3 is TGTGCCAGCAGTTACGGGGGTGGTCAGCCCCAGCATTTT. Translating gives CASSYGGGQPQHF.

This clone was picked up one time. Given a much more abundant clone one base away, this may be a read error. The V gene is TRBV13, the J gene TRBJ2-7, with D uncertain. The length of the CDR3 is 12 residues. Trimming cost V 1 base and J 2 bases, with 3 bases left between them. The germline V gene has CDR1 PRHDT and CDR2 FYEKMQ (reference sequence). The CDR3 here is CASSLEAYEQYF. Written as DNA, the CDR3 is TGTGCCAGCAGCTTAGAGGCCTACGAGCAGTACTTC.